The rows below give T cell receptor beta chains drawn from one sample of a study of cytomegalovirus exposure and HLA in healthy donors. Data came from immunoSEQ multiplex PCR; TCRdb stores just in-frame clones and leaves some out. The table shows around 140,000 clones, with 73% occurring only once. The sequenced material came from PBMCs. Every receptor here comes from a woman aged 18-30 years in good health and CMV-seronegative. CDR3s include the opening cysteine and the closing phenylalanine or tryptophan. D genes are given only for firm matches. Expanded clones are given a class, and other clones once, few, many or no size at all.

d_call: .
j_call: TRBJ2-7
v_call: TRBV7-2
clone_size: .
cdr3_aa: CASRLGGNPSAEQYF
cdr3_nt: TGTGCCAGCAGGTTAGGAGGGAACCCTAGCGCCGAGCAGTACTTC

d_call: TRBD2
j_call: TRBJ2-1
v_call: TRBV5-6
clone_size: .
cdr3_aa: CASSHGGGNEQFF
cdr3_nt: TGTGCCAGCAGCCACGGGGGGGGCAATGAGCAGTTCTTC

d_call: .
j_call: TRBJ2-3
v_call: TRBV11-3
clone_size: few
cdr3_aa: CASSLAGTDTQYF
cdr3_nt: TGTGCCAGCAGCTTAGCCGGCACAGATACGCAGTATTTT

d_call: .
j_call: TRBJ1-2
v_call: TRBV9
clone_size: .
cdr3_aa: CASSVGEGGYGYTF
cdr3_nt: TGTGCCAGCAGCGTAGGGGAGGGAGGCTATGGCTACACCTTC

d_call: TRBD2
j_call: TRBJ2-5
v_call: TRBV19
clone_size: .
cdr3_aa: CASSIPGLAGAQETQYF
cdr3_nt: TGTGCCAGTAGTATCCCAGGACTAGCGGGGGCCCAAGAGACCCAGTACTTC

d_call: TRBD1
j_call: TRBJ1-2
v_call: TRBV5-1
clone_size: .
cdr3_aa: CASRPPTGSGYGYTF
cdr3_nt: TGCGCCAGCAGACCTCCGACAGGGTCCGGCTATGGCTACACCTTC

d_call: .
j_call: TRBJ1-4
v_call: TRBV5-1
clone_size: .
cdr3_aa: CASSLQATNKKLFF
cdr3_nt: TGCGCCAGTTCGTTACAGGCAACTAATAAAAAACTGTTTTTT

d_call: .
j_call: TRBJ2-7
v_call: TRBV28
clone_size: .
cdr3_aa: CASSAAGTGDDEQYF
cdr3_nt: TGTGCCAGCAGTGCAGCCGGGACGGGAGACGACGAGCAGTACTTC

d_call: .
j_call: TRBJ1-5
v_call: TRBV2
clone_size: .
cdr3_aa: CASSVGKGRGDQPQHF
cdr3_nt: TGTGCCAGCAGTGTGGGTAAGGGACGGGGGGATCAGCCCCAGCATTTT

d_call: .
j_call: TRBJ1-2
v_call: TRBV7-2
clone_size: few
cdr3_aa: CASSLQGYGYTF
cdr3_nt: TGTGCCAGCAGCTTACAGGGTTATGGCTACACCTTC

d_call: TRBD1
j_call: TRBJ2-5
v_call: TRBV9
clone_size: .
cdr3_aa: CASSEEGRGQETQYF
cdr3_nt: TGTGCCAGCAGCGAAGAGGGCAGGGGGCAAGAGACCCAGTACTTC

d_call: TRBD1
j_call: TRBJ2-7
v_call: TRBV5-6
clone_size: .
cdr3_aa: CASSLRTGIEQYF
cdr3_nt: TGTGCCAGCAGCTTGAGGACAGGGATCGAGCAGTACTTC

d_call: .
j_call: TRBJ2-7
v_call: TRBV5-6
clone_size: .
cdr3_aa: CASSFGTGTYEQYF
cdr3_nt: TGTGCCAGCAGCTTCGGGACTGGAACCTACGAGCAGTACTTC

d_call: .
j_call: TRBJ1-2
v_call: TRBV27
clone_size: .
cdr3_aa: CASSLSTGLYGYTF
cdr3_nt: TGTGCCAGCAGTTTATCTACAGGGCTCTATGGCTACACCTTC

d_call: .
j_call: TRBJ1-5
v_call: TRBV10-3
clone_size: .
cdr3_aa: CAISESRTAYQPQHF
cdr3_nt: TGTGCCATCAGTGAGTCGAGGACAGCCTATCAGCCCCAGCATTTT

d_call: .
j_call: TRBJ1-6
v_call: TRBV5-4
clone_size: .
cdr3_aa: CASSLGQNYNSPLHF
cdr3_nt: TGTGCCAGCAGCTTGGGACAGAACTATAATTCACCCCTCCACTTT

d_call: TRBD2
j_call: TRBJ2-4
v_call: TRBV29-1
clone_size: .
cdr3_aa: CSVLGLAGGSFAIQYF
cdr3_nt: TGCAGCGTGCTCGGACTAGCGGGAGGTAGTTTCGCCATTCAGTACTTC

d_call: .
j_call: TRBJ2-5
v_call: TRBV7-9
clone_size: .
cdr3_aa: CASSSYKEETQYF
cdr3_nt: TGTGCCAGCAGCTCATACAAGGAGGAGACCCAGTACTTC

d_call: .
j_call: TRBJ2-7
v_call: TRBV29-1
clone_size: few
cdr3_aa: CSVLTDRTYEQYF
cdr3_nt: TGCAGCGTTTTAACAGACAGAACCTACGAGCAGTACTTC

d_call: .
j_call: TRBJ2-2
v_call: TRBV5-4
clone_size: once
cdr3_aa: CASSLGTANTGELFF
cdr3_nt: TGTGCCAGCAGCTTAGGGACTGCGAACACCGGGGAGCTGTTTTTT

d_call: .
j_call: TRBJ1-1
v_call: TRBV19
clone_size: .
cdr3_aa: CASSTWTVPNTEAFF
cdr3_nt: TGTGCCAGTAGTACGTGGACAGTCCCGAACACTGAAGCTTTCTTT

d_call: .
j_call: TRBJ2-1
v_call: TRBV18
clone_size: .
cdr3_aa: CASSPRDTYNEQFF
cdr3_nt: TGTGCCAGCTCCCCACGAGACACCTACAATGAGCAGTTCTTC

d_call: TRBD1
j_call: TRBJ1-1
v_call: TRBV7-8
clone_size: .
cdr3_aa: CASSNTPGTVGLNTEAFF
cdr3_nt: TGTGCCAGCAGCAATACTCCGGGGACAGTTGGCTTGAACACTGAAGCTTTCTTT

d_call: TRBD1
j_call: TRBJ2-3
v_call: TRBV19
clone_size: .
cdr3_aa: CATQLQGAGDTQYF
cdr3_nt: TGTGCCACTCAACTACAGGGGGCCGGAGATACGCAGTATTTT

d_call: .
j_call: TRBJ2-4
v_call: TRBV9
clone_size: .
cdr3_aa: CASSVEGLSIGSQYF
cdr3_nt: TGTGCCAGCAGCGTGGAAGGACTCTCTATCGGCAGTCAGTACTTC

d_call: TRBD1
j_call: TRBJ2-2
v_call: TRBV28
clone_size: .
cdr3_aa: CASNDRGTGELFF
cdr3_nt: TGTGCCAGCAACGACAGGGGCACCGGGGAGCTGTTTTTT

d_call: .
j_call: TRBJ2-3
v_call: TRBV5-1
clone_size: .
cdr3_aa: CASSLQPSVGDTQYF
cdr3_nt: TGCGCCAGCAGCTTACAGCCCTCCGTTGGAGATACGCAGTATTTT

d_call: TRBD1
j_call: TRBJ2-7
v_call: TRBV7-8
clone_size: .
cdr3_aa: CASSLGGTGGLLEQYF
cdr3_nt: TGTGCCAGCAGCTTAGGTGGGACAGGGGGCCTACTCGAGCAGTACTTC

d_call: .
j_call: TRBJ1-2
v_call: TRBV29-1
clone_size: few
cdr3_aa: CSVGAVVNYGYTF
cdr3_nt: TGCAGCGTTGGCGCGGTCGTAAACTATGGCTACACCTTC

d_call: TRBD2
j_call: TRBJ2-3
v_call: TRBV19
clone_size: .
cdr3_aa: CASSTRVSSGWKADTQYF
cdr3_nt: TGTGCCAGTAGTACCAGGGTTTCTAGCGGTTGGAAGGCAGATACGCAGTATTTT

d_call: TRBD1
j_call: TRBJ1-5
v_call: TRBV5-5
clone_size: .
cdr3_aa: CASSIQGGNQPQHF
cdr3_nt: TGTGCCAGCAGCATACAGGGGGGAAATCAGCCCCAGCATTTT

d_call: .
j_call: TRBJ1-1
v_call: TRBV18
clone_size: .
cdr3_aa: CASSPAMNTEAFF
cdr3_nt: TGTGCCAGCTCACCAGCGATGAACACTGAAGCTTTCTTT

d_call: TRBD1
j_call: TRBJ2-5
v_call: TRBV6-1
clone_size: .
cdr3_aa: CASSERFRDREETQYF
cdr3_nt: TGTGCCAGCAGTGAACGGTTCCGGGACAGGGAAGAGACCCAGTACTTC

d_call: TRBD1
j_call: TRBJ1-4
v_call: TRBV30
clone_size: .
cdr3_aa: CAWNTGQGEKLFF
cdr3_nt: TGTGCCTGGAATACAGGACAGGGTGAAAAACTGTTTTTT

d_call: .
j_call: TRBJ2-1
v_call: TRBV6-1
clone_size: .
cdr3_aa: CASGLDGLYNEQFF
cdr3_nt: TGTGCCAGTGGACTTGACGGCCTATACAATGAGCAGTTCTTC

d_call: .
j_call: TRBJ2-7
v_call: TRBV9
clone_size: .
cdr3_aa: CASSVGGGLYYEQYF
cdr3_nt: TGTGCCAGCAGCGTAGGAGGAGGGCTGTATTACGAGCAGTACTTC

d_call: TRBD1
j_call: TRBJ1-1
v_call: TRBV5-6
clone_size: .
cdr3_aa: CASSSRGGRMNTEAFF
cdr3_nt: TGTGCCAGCAGCTCGAGAGGGGGCAGAATGAACACTGAAGCTTTCTTT

d_call: TRBD1
j_call: TRBJ2-3
v_call: TRBV5-1
clone_size: .
cdr3_aa: CASSPGQGGTDTQYF
cdr3_nt: TGCGCCAGCAGCCCGGGACAGGGGGGGACAGATACGCAGTATTTT

d_call: .
j_call: TRBJ2-1
v_call: TRBV7-2
clone_size: once
cdr3_aa: CASSLISGLPGSEQFF
cdr3_nt: TGTGCCAGCAGCTTGATTTCGGGACTGCCTGGCTCTGAGCAGTTCTTC

d_call: .
j_call: TRBJ1-5
v_call: TRBV28
clone_size: .
cdr3_aa: CASSPPFTRNQPQHF
cdr3_nt: TGTGCCAGCAGTCCACCCTTCACTAGGAATCAGCCCCAGCATTTT

d_call: TRBD1
j_call: TRBJ2-2
v_call: TRBV6-1
clone_size: once
cdr3_aa: CASSEVVGQGAGELFF
cdr3_nt: TGTGCCAGCAGTGAAGTTGTGGGACAGGGGGCCGGGGAGCTGTTTTTT